A single sample gave rise to the 6 T cell receptor beta chains below, sequenced in a study of T-cell reconstitution after alpha-beta-depleted transplantation in children. During its preparation, the TCRbeta library received unique molecular identifiers. Each CDR3 protein gets one entry after TCRdb re-called the PCR reads with MiXCR. The sample has hundreds of thousands of distinct CDR3 sequences; 16% are singletons. The material sequenced was PBMCs from the stem cell graft donor, taken from the stem cell graft. Receptors were obtained from a human donor who donated a stem cell graft to a child with acute myeloid leukemia.

This clonotype was seen more than once but under ten times. This chain uses TRBV6-4 with TRBJ2-3, with 7 bases aligning to TRBD2. Per germline, CDR1 MRHNA and CDR2 SNTAGT. CDR3 length equals 15 residues. With 3 bases clipped from V and 2 bases from J, the junction kept 5 bases outside the gene matches. CDR3 amino acids: CASSEASGTTDTQYF. The CDR3 DNA is TGTGCCAGCAGTGAGGCTAGCGGTACCACAGATACGCAGTATTTT.

This clonotype was seen just once. CDR3 amino acids: CATSSRTGGNEQFF. The CDR3 bases are TGTGCCACCAGCAGTAGGACAGGGGGAAATGAGCAGTTCTTC. The chain recombines TRBV15 with TRBJ2-1; 10 nucleotides match TRBD1. Trimming cost V 3 bases and J 7 bases; bases outside gene matches: 3. From germline, CDR1 is LNHNV and CDR2 YYDKDF (reference sequence). This CDR3 is 14 amino acids long.

This chain uses TRBV30 with TRBJ1-5; D may be TRBD1 (5 bases). The V gene's germline CDR1 is GTSNPN and CDR2 SVGIG (reference sequence). The ends were cut back, 2 bases at V and 0 bases at J, with 17 bases in the middle. This CDR3 contains 17 residues. The CDR3 sequence: CAWSTPRALYSNQPQHF. CDR3 DNA: TGTGCCTGGAGTACCCCCAGGGCGCTCTATAGCAATCAGCCCCAGCATTTT.

This clonotype was observed a handful of times. The rearrangement links TRBV5-1 to TRBJ1-1; D gene unclear. The CDR3 spans 15 residues. Trimming took off 4 bases at V and 1 base at J, with 14 bases between the two ends. Germline CDR1 SGHRS, CDR2 YFSETQ. CDR3 in amino acids: CASSSLRGTNTEAFF. The CDR3 nucleotides are TGCGCCAGCAGCAGTTTGCGCGGTACGAACACTGAAGCTTTCTTT.

This clonotype was seen repeatedly, ten times or more. The chain links TRBV20-1 to TRBJ1-5; no definite D call. Germline assignment: CDR1 DFQATT and CDR2 SNEGSKA (reference sequence). V lost 4 bases, J lost 3 bases, and 13 bases lay in between. This CDR3 is 14 amino acids long. The CDR3 loop is CSAKAWAYNQPQHF. DNA of the CDR3: TGCAGTGCTAAAGCTTGGGCGTACAATCAGCCCCAGCATTTT.

This chain uses TRBV15 with TRBJ1-6, with TRBD1 identical over 11 bases. The CDR3 totals 16 residues. Unmatched junction bases numbered 4, after V lost 1 base and J lost 8 bases. Germline CDR1 reads LNHNV; CDR2 reads YYDKDF (reference sequence). In DNA, the CDR3 is TGTGCCACCAGCAGAGCCGGACAGGGGGCCTATTCACCCCTCCACTTT. It specifies CATSRAGQGAYSPLHF.